The 9 T cell receptor beta chains given below trace back to one sample, sequenced in a study of beta chain features in type 1 diabetes (dated by TCRdb to the late 2010s). The method was the immunoSEQ multiplex PCR assay. The entire isolated RNA was reverse transcribed using the High Capacity cDNA Reverse Transcription Kit, and thus expressed TCRB transcripts were sequenced. TCRdb took over this immuneACCESS table, retaining in-frame rearrangements with V and J assigned. Such tables are incomplete; in checked studies, under half of the missing clones stem from an unresolved V gene, and the remainder is unexplained. The sample table records hundreds of thousands of clones; 30% of these occur just once. Jointly, the top ten make up around 0.065% of the sample. The sequencing input was naive CD4+ T cells from blood. The intended sense of this specimen's cell subset or site label: true naive CD4+ T cells. The receptors were gathered from a man aged 18 to 30 in good health.

This clone was found a few times. This chain connects TRBV29-1 to TRBJ2-1; 7 bases align to TRBD1. The CDR3 contains 15 residues. Trimming took 5 bases from V and 4 from J; bases not matched to a gene: 11. Germline CDR1 is SQVTM and CDR2 is ANQGSEA. The CDR3 DNA reads as TGCAGCGTTTCCGACAGGGAAGGAATGTACAATGAGCAGTTCTTC. This codes for CSVSDREGMYNEQFF.

The chain recombines TRBV29-1 with TRBJ2-1; D perhaps matches TRBD2 (6 bases). The CDR3 contains 17 residues. Germline CDR1 reads SQVTM; CDR2 reads ANQGSEA. The germline V and J ends were trimmed by 4 bases and 8 bases, with 27 bases remaining between them. This chain's CDR3 is CSVGRGSGGTPRDEQFF. For the CDR3, the DNA is TGCAGCGTTGGACGGGGATCAGGAGGGACCCCTAGGGATGAGCAGTTCTTC.

The chain combines TRBV27 with TRBJ2-7; possible D gene TRBD2, 5 bases. Trimming removed 6 bases from V and 3 bases from J, with 18 bases in between. The CDR3 runs to 15 residues. The germline CDR1 and CDR2 sequences are MNHEY and SMNVEV (reference sequence). The chain's CDR3 is CASSWTRVPFYEQYF. CDR3 DNA: TGTGCCAGCAGCTGGACGCGGGTCCCCTTCTACGAGCAGTACTTC.

The chain is built from TRBV29-1 and TRBJ1-2; D call uncertain. This CDR3 comprises 11 residues. The V gene lost 7 bases and the J gene lost 8 bases, with 14 bases spanning the gap. CDR1 is SQVTM and CDR2 is ANQGSEA in the germline V gene. CDR3 residues: CSALFSGGYTF. In nucleotides, the CDR3 is TGCAGCGCCCTGTTCTCGGGGGGCTACACCTTC.

This chain joins TRBV4-1 and TRBJ1-2; D gene unclear. The germline V and J ends were trimmed by 3 bases and 3 bases, with 17 bases remaining between them. The CDR3 runs to 16 residues. Looked up from germline, CDR1 is MGHRA and CDR2 is YSYEKL. CDR3 DNA: TGCGCCAGCAGCCAGTCCCCGGGCCGGAATGACTATGGCTACACCTTC. It specifies CASSQSPGRNDYGYTF.

This clone showed up just a few times. J is TRBJ2-7 and V is TRBV30; D is ambiguous. In germline, CDR1 is GTSNPN, CDR2 SVGIG (reference sequence). Trimming shortened V by 0 bases and J by 1 base, and 10 bases separated the two germline ends. This CDR3 is 14 amino acids long. CDR3 residues: CAWSVRLNSYEQYF. The CDR3 nucleotides are TGTGCCTGGAGTGTACGATTAAATTCCTACGAGCAGTACTTC.

This clone appeared a few times. This sequence joins TRBV27 and TRBJ2-3, with D tentatively TRBD1 (5 bases). The CDR3 has 12 amino acids. Germline loops: CDR1 MNHEY, CDR2 SMNVEV (reference sequence). Deletions cut 5 bases from V and 7 bases from J, with 10 bases between. CDR3 coding DNA: TGTGCCAGCAGTCCACCAGGGTATACGCAGTATTTT. Its translation is CASSPPGYTQYF.

The CDR3 sequence is CASRRTVQETQYF. The CDR3 DNA sequence: TGTGCCAGCAGGCGGACTGTCCAAGAGACCCAGTACTTC. V gene TRBV2 combines with J gene TRBJ2-5; TRBD2 is a possible D gene (5 bases). Germline assignment: CDR1 SNHLY and CDR2 FYNNEI. This CDR3 has 13 residues. V shed 6 bases and J shed 1 base, with 9 bases lying between them.

This clone was observed a few times. This chain connects TRBV30 to TRBJ2-1; 9 bases are shared with TRBD2. CDR1 is GTSNPN and CDR2 is SVGIG in the germline V gene (reference sequence). This CDR3 comprises 15 residues. V lost 0 bases to trimming and J lost 4 bases; unmatched junction nucleotides: 4. CDR3 in amino acids: CAWSVRSGGYNEQFF. DNA of the CDR3: TGTGCCTGGAGTGTACGAAGCGGGGGGTACAATGAGCAGTTCTTC.